This entry lists 19 T cell receptor beta chains sequenced from one sample in a study of OX40 agonist ivuxolimab in advanced cancers. Method: immunoSEQ multiplex PCR; TCRdb's copy keeps in-frame clones and lacks some. The sample yields 25,000 to 35,000 clones, about three quarters seen once. Sequencing used CD4+ or CD8+ T cells sorted from blood, obtained in a trial of the OX40 agonist ivuxolimab. The receptor source for this set is an adult with an advanced solid tumor such as melanoma, head and neck, liver or kidney cancer.

This chain joins TRBV27 and TRBJ2-1, with 12 positions matching TRBD2. Trimming took 6 bases from V and 0 from J; bases not matched to a gene: 9. CDR1 is MNHEY, CDR2 SMNVEV, per germline (reference sequence). CDR3 size: 18 residues. In DNA form, the CDR3 reads TGTGCCAGCAGGGGAGGACTAGCGGGGATAAGCTCCTACAATGAGCAGTTCTTC. It is translated as CASRGGLAGISSYNEQFF.

V and J are TRBV11-2 and TRBJ2-1; 7 nucleotides align to TRBD2. CDR1 and CDR2 (germline): SGHAT, FQNNGV. CDR3 size: 14 residues. V trimming: 8 bases; J trimming: 1 base; junction bases outside the gene matches: 5. The CDR3 protein is CASGLGGSYNEQFF. The CDR3 DNA reads as TGTGCCAGCGGCCTGGGGGGGTCCTACAATGAGCAGTTCTTC.

The J gene is TRBJ1-3, the V gene TRBV2, with D hard to call. V lost 2 bases, J lost 0 bases, and 5 bases lay in between. Germline V lookup: CDR1 SNHLY, CDR2 FYNNEI. The length of the CDR3 is 14 residues. The CDR3 here is CASSERLSGNTIYF. CDR3 nucleotides: TGTGCCAGCAGTGAACGACTCTCTGGAAACACCATATATTTT.

This chain links TRBV4-2 with TRBJ1-2, with 8 positions matching TRBD1. Germline V gives CDR1 LGHNA, CDR2 YNFKEQ. CDR3 length equals 13 residues. Germline trimming cut 6 bases from V and 4 bases from J; bases unmatched to any gene: 4. The CDR3 reads CASSPTGGYGYTF. For the CDR3, the DNA is TGTGCCAGCAGTCCAACAGGGGGCTATGGCTACACCTTC.

This chain's CDR3 is CASSATFRETQYF. CDR3 DNA sequence: TGTGCCAGCAGCGCGACCTTCAGGGAGACCCAGTACTTC. This rearrangement joins TRBV21-1 to TRBJ2-5; the table's D call of TRBD1 was not tested on the DNA. TRBV21-1 is a pseudogene locus. The CDR3 is 13 amino acids.

This chain uses TRBV14 with TRBJ1-2; 7 bases match TRBD1. The CDR3 is 14 amino acids. The junction had 9 bases not matched to a gene; V was cut back by 4 bases and J by 7 bases. Germline V gene lookup returns CDR1 SGHDN and CDR2 FVKESK. The CDR3 nucleotides are TGTGCCAGCAGCCGAACAGGGGAATCCGGTGGCTACACCTTC. This encodes CASSRTGESGGYTF.

As concerns this clone: This sample includes further DNA sequences coding for the same CDR3. The V call is TRBV5-4, the J call TRBJ2-7; TRBD1 matches at 7 bases. The CDR3 has 12 amino acids. Trimming removed 4 bases from V and 3 bases from J; junction bases left unmatched: 1. Germline CDR1 SGHNT, CDR2 YYREEE (reference sequence). CDR3 in DNA: TGTGCCAGCAGCAGGGACAGCTACGAGCAGTACTTC. It encodes CASSRDSYEQYF.

The J gene is TRBJ1-1, the V gene TRBV7-2; possible D gene TRBD1, 5 bases. The ends were cut back, 5 bases at V and 1 base at J, with 8 bases in the middle. CDR1 and CDR2 (germline): SGHTA, FQGNSA. The CDR3 extends over 13 amino acids. DNA of the CDR3: TGTGCCAGCAGCCTGAGGGGGAACACTGAAGCTTTCTTT. Translation: CASSLRGNTEAFF.

This rearrangement joins TRBV5-5 to TRBJ1-3, with TRBD1 matching 7 bases. Losses at the gene ends were 2 bases for V and 4 bases for J; bases not matched to a gene: 12. Germline assignment: CDR1 SGHKS and CDR2 YYEKEE (reference sequence). This CDR3 region has 17 residues. The CDR3 reads CASSFYDRAVTGNTIYF. CDR3 DNA: TGTGCCAGCAGCTTCTATGACAGGGCAGTAACAGGAAACACCATATATTTT.

V gene TRBV11-2 combines with J gene TRBJ2-5, with 7 bases matching TRBD2. CDR1 is SGHAT and CDR2 is FQNNGV in the germline V gene. V lost 5 bases, J lost 4 bases, and 10 bases stayed unmatched. The CDR3 runs 15 residues. For the CDR3, the DNA is TGTGCCAGCAGCGTAAGACTGGGGGGGGGAGAGACCCAGTACTTC. Residues: CASSVRLGGGETQYF.

The chain combines TRBV18 with TRBJ1-2; D gene uncertain. The CDR3 loop spans 14 amino acids. Trimming shortened V by 1 base and J by 3 bases, and 9 bases separated the two germline ends. The germline gives CDR1 KGHSH, CDR2 LQKENI. CDR3 bases: TGTGCCAGCTCACCACAGCCGTCTCACTATGGCTACACCTTC. Translation gives CASSPQPSHYGYTF.

The chain is built from TRBV2 and TRBJ2-1; 8 bases are a match to TRBD2. This CDR3 has 15 residues. J was trimmed by 8 bases and V by 1 base; bases with no gene match: 7. The germline CDR1 and CDR2 sequences are SNHLY and FYNNEI. In nucleotides, the CDR3 is TGTGCCAGCAGTGAAGTCGTTAGCGGGGTGCATGAGCAGTTCTTC. Protein sequence: CASSEVVSGVHEQFF.

The V call is TRBV6-6, the J call TRBJ2-5, with TRBD2 as a possible D gene (6 bases). Trimming took 0 bases from V and 1 from J, leaving 6 bases between them. Germline loops: CDR1 MNHNY, CDR2 SVGAGI (reference sequence). The CDR3 is 14 residues long. CDR3 in amino acids: CASSYSGSQETQYF. CDR3 nucleotide sequence: TGTGCCAGCAGTTACTCCGGGAGCCAAGAGACCCAGTACTTC.

The chain employs TRBV10-3 and TRBJ1-1; 7 positions agree with TRBD1. Germline V CDR1 and CDR2: ENHRY, SYGVKD. The CDR3 consists of 16 residues. Trimming cost V 0 bases and J 7 bases; bases outside gene matches: 11. The CDR3 region is CAISESTPGQSLEAFF. The CDR3 DNA reads TGTGCCATCAGTGAGTCGACACCGGGACAGAGCCTTGAAGCTTTCTTT.

This clone was counted between two and nine times. The chain has TRBV5-4 and TRBJ1-1; 9 nucleotides align to TRBD1. CDR1 is SGHNT and CDR2 is YYREEE in the germline V gene (reference sequence). Unmatched junction bases numbered 9, after V lost 4 bases and J lost 5 bases. This CDR3 spans 15 amino acids. In DNA form, the CDR3 reads TGTGCCAGCAGCCTGGACAGGGGAGTATATACTGAAGCTTTCTTT. Translation gives CASSLDRGVYTEAFF. Filled out from reference TRBV5-4 and TRBJ1-1, the complete variable domain reads ETGVTQSPTHLIKTRGQQVTLRCSSQSGHNTVSWYQQALGQGPQFIFQYYREEENGRGNFPPRFSGLQFPNYSSELNVNALELDDSALYLCASSLDRGVYTEAFFGQGTRLTVV.

V gene TRBV30 combines with J gene TRBJ2-7; D remains ambiguous. This CDR3 is built from 15 residues. Germline lookup yields CDR1 GTSNPN and CDR2 SVGIG (reference sequence). V gave up 0 bases and J gave up 2 bases, with 14 bases separating them. Here the CDR3 reads CAWSVLETGAYEQYF. In DNA, the CDR3 is TGTGCCTGGAGTGTACTTGAGACGGGCGCCTACGAGCAGTACTTC.

V usage is TRBV7-2 and J usage is TRBJ2-3; 8 nucleotides agree with TRBD2. This CDR3 has 15 amino acids. V lost 5 bases to trimming and J lost 4 bases; unmatched junction nucleotides: 8. The germline V gene encodes CDR1 SGHTA and CDR2 FQGNSA. The CDR3 nucleotides are TGTGCCAGCAGCCCTGGACTAGCAAACGCAGATACGCAGTATTTT. Encoded protein: CASSPGLANADTQYF.

The chain combines TRBV2 with TRBJ1-2; TRBD1 is a possible D gene (6 bases). The CDR3 contains 18 residues. Trimming removed 5 bases at V and 0 bases at J, with 22 bases between. Germline V lookup: CDR1 SNHLY, CDR2 FYNNEI. The CDR3 protein is CASSPIGQPITSNYGYTF. The CDR3 bases are TGTGCCAGCAGTCCGATTGGACAGCCTATAACGTCTAACTATGGCTACACCTTC.

The genes are TRBV2 and TRBJ1-3; D may be TRBD1 (6 bases). V lost 9 bases to trimming and J lost 4 bases, with 13 bases between them. The V gene's germline CDR1 is SNHLY and CDR2 FYNNEI. The CDR3 sequence is 13 residues long. The CDR3: CARLQGPGNTIYF. CDR3 sequence (DNA): TGTGCCAGGCTACAGGGACCCGGAAACACCATATATTTT.